One and the same sample provided the 22 T cell receptor beta chains below, sequenced in a study of shared clonotypes between healthy human individuals. The table came from immunoSEQ multiplex PCR; TCRdb's copy has only in-frame clones and leaves some out. The sample yields about a million clones, approximately 76% seen once. The specimen sequenced was memory CD4+ T cells sorted from blood. The subset denotes: CD45RA-negative fraction. The receptors were gathered from a man aged 18 to 30 in good health.

To note about this clone: A far larger clone is a single base away, which makes a read error likely. The chain carries TRBV2 and TRBJ1-1, with 12 bases that match TRBD1. CDR1 SNHLY and CDR2 FYNNEI come from the germline V gene. With V trimmed by 8 bases and J by 5 bases, 9 bases remained unmatched. The CDR3 length is 15 residues. CDR3 nucleotide sequence: TGTGCCAGCCGGAGGGGACAGGGGGCGCAAACTGAAGCTTTCTTT. Translated, it gives CASRRGQGAQTEAFF.

J is TRBJ2-3 and V is TRBV2; D is uncertain. Trimming removed 6 bases at V and 2 bases at J, with 12 bases between. The CDR3 is 14 amino acids. Germline CDR1 reads SNHLY; CDR2 reads FYNNEI. The CDR3 DNA reads as TGTGCCAGCAGGCAGCATTCTTCCACAGATACGCAGTATTTT. Its translation is CASRQHSSTDTQYF.

J is TRBJ2-2 and V is TRBV14, with 14 positions matching TRBD2. V lost 4 bases to trimming and J lost 6 bases; unmatched junction nucleotides: 10. The CDR3 runs 18 residues. In germline, CDR1 is SGHDN, CDR2 FVKESK. For the CDR3, the DNA is TGTGCCAGCAGCCCTCCGGGCGGGGGACTAGCGGGGGCCGGGGAGCTGTTTTTT. It yields the protein CASSPPGGGLAGAGELFF.

The V call is TRBV21-1, the J call TRBJ2-5. TRBV21-1 is a documented pseudogene. This CDR3 contains 14 residues. CDR3 region: CASSMITDQETQYF. CDR3 nucleotides: TGTGCCAGCAGCATGATAACCGACCAGGAGACCCAGTACTTC.

The V and J genes are TRBV6-1 and TRBJ2-5, with TRBD2 as a possible D gene (6 bases). CDR3 length: 13 amino acids. The V gene lost 6 bases and the J gene lost 3 bases, with 11 bases spanning the gap. The V gene's germline CDR1 is MNHNS and CDR2 SASEGT. The DNA for the CDR3 is TGTGCCAGCAGCGGAGGGTGGAAAGAGACCCAGTACTTC. Residues: CASSGGWKETQYF.

The chain employs TRBV4-1 and TRBJ2-5; D remains ambiguous. Germline V gene sequence: CDR1 MGHRA, CDR2 YSYEKL. Trimming stripped 0 bases from V and 4 bases from J, with 6 bases between. The CDR3 runs to 13 residues. In nucleotides, the CDR3 is TGCGCCAGCAGCCAAGAGGAAAGAGAGACCCAGTACTTC. Amino acids: CASSQEERETQYF.

The V gene is TRBV15, the J gene TRBJ1-1; 9 nucleotides line up with TRBD1. Trimming at V came to 3 bases and at J to 6 bases, leaving 5 bases not matched to a gene. The germline gives CDR1 LNHNV, CDR2 YYDKDF (reference sequence). The CDR3 consists of 14 residues. CDR3 in amino acids: CATSSEQGASEAFF. CDR3 in DNA: TGTGCCACCAGCAGTGAACAGGGGGCCTCTGAAGCTTTCTTT.

This chain joins TRBV30 and TRBJ2-1; 12 nucleotides align to TRBD2. V was clipped by 4 bases and J by 0 bases; unmatched bases: 4. CDR1 is GTSNPN, CDR2 SVGIG, per germline (reference sequence). The CDR3 contains 16 residues. The CDR3 protein is CAWTSGRGSSYNEQFF. The CDR3 DNA is TGTGCCTGGACTAGCGGGAGGGGAAGCTCCTACAATGAGCAGTTCTTC.

This clone was picked up a small number of times. The genes are TRBV7-9 and TRBJ2-5; a possible D gene is TRBD2 (5 bases). This CDR3 is 14 amino acids long. The germline V and J ends were trimmed by 3 bases and 5 bases, with 13 bases remaining between them. The germline CDR1 and CDR2 sequences are SEHNR and FQNEAQ (reference sequence). This CDR3 reads CASSFEGLGETQYF. The CDR3 bases are TGTGCCAGCAGCTTTGAAGGACTCGGGGAGACCCAGTACTTC.

This chain uses TRBV6-1 with TRBJ1-5; tentative D call: TRBD1 (5 bases). V was shortened by 1 base and J by 2 bases, with 9 bases between the two germline ends. The germline CDR1 and CDR2 sequences are MNHNS and SASEGT. This CDR3 is 15 amino acids long. CDR3 sequence: CASSEGIGGNQPQHF. CDR3 coding DNA: TGTGCCAGCAGTGAAGGAATAGGGGGCAATCAGCCCCAGCATTTT.

This sequence joins TRBV5-1 and TRBJ2-7; D unclear. The V gene lost 4 bases and the J gene lost 2 bases, with 16 bases spanning the gap. Germline assignment: CDR1 SGHRS and CDR2 YFSETQ. The CDR3 consists of 15 residues. The CDR3 here is CASSKTETDAYEQYF. CDR3 sequence (DNA): TGCGCCAGCAGCAAAACGGAGACTGATGCCTACGAGCAGTACTTC.

The chain joins TRBV5-1 to TRBJ2-3; the D is unclear. Trimming left V 6 bases short and J 2 bases short, with 13 bases between. The CDR3 contains 14 residues. Germline-derived CDR1 and CDR2 are SGHRS and YFSETQ. The CDR3 DNA is TGCGCCAGCACCGGGTCTAGACCCACAGATACGCAGTATTTT. It encodes CASTGSRPTDTQYF.

Turning to this clone: The identical CDR3 is also encoded by other nucleotide sequences in the sample. The V gene is TRBV5-1, the J gene TRBJ2-5, with a possible D match to TRBD2 (6 bases). The CDR3 has 15 amino acids. Trimming cost V 3 bases and J 1 base, with 13 bases left between them. CDR1 and CDR2 (germline): SGHRS, YFSETQ. Written as DNA, the CDR3 is TGCGCCAGCAGCTCGAATAGCGGAGCCCAAGAGACCCAGTACTTC. It translates to CASSSNSGAQETQYF.

Note on this clone: The identical CDR3 is also encoded by other nucleotide sequences in the sample. The chain carries TRBV30 and TRBJ1-4; 8 bases are a match to TRBD1. Per germline, CDR1 GTSNPN and CDR2 SVGIG (reference sequence). The J segment lost 8 bases and the V segment lost 2 bases, leaving 7 bases of the junction unmatched. CDR3 length equals 14 residues. The CDR3 DNA is TGTGCCTGGAGTCCCCAGGGGGCAGGGGAAAAACTGTTTTTT. Translated, it gives CAWSPQGAGEKLFF.

The CDR3 DNA is TGTGCCAGCAATTTAGGGCGTTCTAATTCACCCCTCCACTTT. Amino acid sequence: CASNLGRSNSPLHF. V and J are TRBV5-4 and TRBJ1-6; unclear D gene. Deletions cut 6 bases from V and 6 bases from J, with 13 bases between. This CDR3 is built from 14 residues. Germline V gene sequence: CDR1 SGHNT, CDR2 YYREEE (reference sequence).

The chain couples TRBV28 to TRBJ1-2; TRBD1 matches at 7 bases. With V trimmed by 4 bases and J by 4 bases, 6 bases remained unmatched. The CDR3 has 14 amino acids. Germline V gene sequence: CDR1 MDHEN, CDR2 SYDVKM. The CDR3 nucleotides are TGTGCCAGCAGTTACCTTGGGACAGTCTATGGCTACACCTTC. This encodes CASSYLGTVYGYTF.

CDR3 sequence reads: CSVRTGAMNTEAFF. The CDR3 DNA is TGCAGCGTGAGGACAGGGGCCATGAACACTGAAGCTTTCTTT. The rearrangement joins TRBV29-1 to TRBJ1-1; TRBD1 matches at 9 bases. In germline, CDR1 is SQVTM, CDR2 ANQGSEA. The V segment lost 6 bases and the J segment 0 bases; nucleotides outside the gene matches: 5. The CDR3 runs 14 residues.

The chain couples TRBV7-2 to TRBJ1-1; D perhaps matches TRBD1 (6 bases). Per germline, CDR1 SGHTA and CDR2 FQGNSA. Trimming left V 7 bases short and J 6 bases short, with 15 bases between. This CDR3 region has 13 residues. CDR3 loop: CASTLTGSAEAFF. In DNA, the CDR3 is TGTGCCAGCACCCTCACAGGGAGTGCTGAAGCTTTCTTT.

The J gene is TRBJ2-3, the V gene TRBV6-1; tentative D call: TRBD2 (6 bases). Germline CDR1 is MNHNS and CDR2 is SASEGT. The V end was cut by 7 bases, the J end by 3 bases, with 14 bases between. The CDR3 consists of 14 residues. CDR3 loop: CASNSGLRTDTQYF. CDR3 sequence (DNA): TGTGCCAGCAACTCGGGACTCCGTACAGATACGCAGTATTTT.

This chain uses TRBV18 with TRBJ2-2, with a possible D match to TRBD1 (6 bases). The germline V gene encodes CDR1 KGHSH and CDR2 LQKENI. The germline V and J ends were trimmed by 4 bases and 7 bases, with 13 bases remaining between them. This CDR3 has 14 amino acids. Written as DNA, the CDR3 is TGTGCCAGCTCACTTACCAGGGGAAACGGGGAGCTGTTTTTT. It translates to CASSLTRGNGELFF.

The chain employs TRBV15 and TRBJ1-2, with D maybe TRBD1 (6 bases). CDR3 length: 17 amino acids. The germline V gene encodes CDR1 LNHNV and CDR2 YYDKDF (reference sequence). V shed 8 bases and J shed 3 bases, with 25 bases lying between them. CDR3 nucleotide sequence: TGTGCCACCTCGGGTGGTACAACAGGGAAAGTGGACTATGGCTACACCTTC. As protein: CATSGGTTGKVDYGYTF.

The J gene is TRBJ1-1, the V gene TRBV10-3, with TRBD1 matching over 8 bases. The CDR3 has 15 residues. From germline, CDR1 is ENHRY and CDR2 SYGVKD. After removal of 3 bases from V and 2 bases from J, the junction contained 5 bases not matched to a gene. The CDR3 DNA is TGTGCCATCAGTGATGAGGGACAGGATAACACTGAAGCTTTCTTT. Translation: CAISDEGQDNTEAFF.